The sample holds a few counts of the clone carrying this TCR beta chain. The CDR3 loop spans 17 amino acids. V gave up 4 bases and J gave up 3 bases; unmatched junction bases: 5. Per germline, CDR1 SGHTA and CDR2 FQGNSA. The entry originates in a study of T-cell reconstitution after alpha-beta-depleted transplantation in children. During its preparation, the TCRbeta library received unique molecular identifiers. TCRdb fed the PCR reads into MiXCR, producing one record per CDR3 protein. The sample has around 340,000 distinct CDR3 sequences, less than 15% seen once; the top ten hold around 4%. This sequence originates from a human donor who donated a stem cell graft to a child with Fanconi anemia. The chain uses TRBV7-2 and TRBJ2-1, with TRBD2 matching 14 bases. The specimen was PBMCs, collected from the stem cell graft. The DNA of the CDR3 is TGTGCCAGCAGCTCGCGGACTAGCGGGGGGTTCTACAATGAGCAGTTCTTC. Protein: CASSSRTSGGFYNEQFF. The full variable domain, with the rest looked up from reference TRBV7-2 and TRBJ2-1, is GAGVSQSPSNKVTEKGKDVELRCDPISGHTALYWYRQSLGQGLEFLIYFQGNSAPDKSGLPSDRFSAERTGGSVSTLTIQRTQQEDSAVYLCASSSRTSGGFYNEQFFGPGTRLTVL.